The 5 T cell receptor beta chains presented below share a single source sample, sequenced in a study of shared clonotypes between healthy human individuals. The naive CD8 subset, CD45RO-negative cells positively selected for CCR7, excluded terminally differentiated effector memory CD45RA+ cells. Sequenced by immunoSEQ multiplex PCR; TCRdb stores in-frame clones only, minus some. The table has roughly 850,000 clones, 90% to 97% seen once. Specimen: naive CD8+ T cells sorted from blood. Receptors originate from a man aged 30 to 39 in good health.

The chain uses TRBV5-6 and TRBJ2-2, with 9 bases identical to TRBD1. The germline gives CDR1 SGHDT, CDR2 YYEEEE. With 4 bases clipped from V and 0 bases from J, the junction kept 4 bases outside the gene matches. This CDR3 has 16 residues. The CDR3 DNA reads TGTGCCAGCAGCCCAGGGACAGGGCCGAACACCGGGGAGCTGTTTTTT. It is translated as CASSPGTGPNTGELFF.

The rearrangement uses TRBV30 and TRBJ2-7; D unclear. The CDR3 sequence is 12 residues long. The germline gives CDR1 GTSNPN, CDR2 SVGIG (reference sequence). V lost 2 bases and J lost 0, with 5 bases in between. Here the CDR3 DNA reads TGTGCCTGGAGTTCTACCTCCTACGAGCAGTACTTC. This encodes CAWSSTSYEQYF. The full variable domain, its missing parts supplied by reference TRBV30 and TRBJ2-7, is SQTIHQWPATLVQPVGSPLSLECTVEGTSNPNLYWYRQAAGRGLQLLFYSVGIGQISSEVPQNLSASRPQDRQFILSSKKLLLSDSGFYLCAWSSTSYEQYFGPGTRLTVT.

V usage is TRBV6-5 and J usage is TRBJ2-1, with unresolved D. The V gene lost 6 bases and the J gene lost 4 bases, with 4 bases spanning the gap. CDR1 and CDR2 (germline): MNHEY, SVGAGI. The CDR3 is 11 amino acids. CDR3 loop: CASSRYNEQFF. CDR3 coding DNA: TGTGCCAGCAGCAGGTACAATGAGCAGTTCTTC.

This clone was detected only once. J is TRBJ1-3 and V is TRBV4-1; the D gene is possibly TRBD1 (6 bases). Trimming stripped 3 bases from V and 4 bases from J, with 10 bases between. Germline V lookup: CDR1 MGHRA, CDR2 YSYEKL. The CDR3 loop spans 14 amino acids. For the CDR3, the DNA is TGCGCCAGCAGCCAGAGGGGGAAAGGAAACACCATATATTTT. Its protein product is CASSQRGKGNTIYF.

V gene TRBV5-5 combines with J gene TRBJ1-1; D is unresolved. The CDR3 runs 11 residues. Germline V CDR1 and CDR2: SGHKS, YYEKEE (reference sequence). Trimming cost V 3 bases and J 10 bases, with 10 bases left between them. CDR3 loop: CASSSSGPAFF. CDR3 DNA sequence: TGTGCCAGCAGCTCCTCGGGCCCAGCTTTCTTT.